Shown below are 22 T cell receptor beta chains from a single sample sequenced in a study of Ad26.COV2.S vaccination and SARS-CoV-2 variants. The treatment is: around 19 received Ad26.COV2.S at low or high dose, single or two shots; 5 received placebo; per-sample allocation not given. All samples were drawn on day 63, counting from the first vaccine or placebo injection. Here immunoSEQ multiplex PCR was the method, and the copy in TCRdb shows in-frame clones only, minus some. The repertoire holds roughly 320,000 clones, with just over 85% as singletons. The sample in question was peripheral blood, obtained in a trial of Ad26.COV2.S vaccine versus placebo. The receptors were gathered from a person between 18 and 65 years old who received the Ad26.COV2.S COVID-19 vaccine or a placebo.

The chain employs TRBV7-2 and TRBJ2-5, with TRBD2 matching 8 bases. Germline trimming cut 5 bases from V and 5 bases from J; bases unmatched to any gene: 10. Germline V gene lookup returns CDR1 SGHTA and CDR2 FQGNSA. The CDR3 has 15 residues. The DNA of the CDR3 is TGTGCCAGCAGCGAACCGGGACTAGGGAGGGAGACCCAGTACTTC. Its protein is CASSEPGLGRETQYF.

The rearrangement links TRBV11-3 to TRBJ2-1, with D unclear. This CDR3 comprises 15 residues. V lost 3 bases, J lost 4 bases, and 13 bases lay in between. Per the germline V gene, CDR1 is SGHNT and CDR2 is YENEEA. In DNA form, the CDR3 reads TGTGCCAGCAGCTTCGGTCGGACGGCATACAATGAGCAGTTCTTC. It specifies CASSFGRTAYNEQFF.

The V and J genes are TRBV4-1 and TRBJ1-2; TRBD1 agrees at 7 bases. Per germline, CDR1 MGHRA and CDR2 YSYEKL. This CDR3 contains 15 residues. Germline trimming cut 2 bases from V and 5 bases from J; bases unmatched to any gene: 8. The CDR3 DNA is TGCGCCAGCAGCCAACCGAAACAGGGGAGATATGGCTACACCTTC. It is translated as CASSQPKQGRYGYTF.

The rearrangement joins TRBV7-9 to TRBJ1-3; D remains unclear. The CDR3 has 16 amino acids. The germline V gene has CDR1 SEHNR and CDR2 FQNEAQ (reference sequence). Trimming left V 3 bases short and J 6 bases short, with 18 bases between. CDR3 bases: TGTGCCAGCAGCTTCCTGATGGGGAAGGCGCTAAACACCATATATTTT. This gives the protein CASSFLMGKALNTIYF.

The chain combines TRBV6-2 or TRBV6-3 with TRBJ2-7; D possibly uses TRBD1 or TRBD2 (6 bases each). Trimming pared 5 bases from V and 0 bases from J, leaving 23 bases between. This CDR3 comprises 18 residues. Germline V gene data show CDR1 as MNHEY and CDR2 as SVGEGT. The CDR3 is CASSIWGRRRESSYEQYF. As DNA, the CDR3 is TGTGCCAGCAGTATATGGGGGCGAAGGAGGGAGAGCTCCTACGAGCAGTACTTC.

V usage is TRBV19 and J usage is TRBJ1-1; TRBD1 might be the D (5 bases). The CDR3 sequence is 15 residues long. Trimming left V 1 base short and J 2 bases short, with 11 bases between. CDR1 is LNHDA, CDR2 SQIVND, per germline (reference sequence). For the CDR3, the DNA is TGTGCCAGTAGTATAGCCGGGGGGGGTAACACTGAAGCTTTCTTT. This encodes CASSIAGGGNTEAFF.

The chain combines TRBV24-1 with TRBJ1-5; the D is unclear. Trimming took off 11 bases at V and 2 bases at J, with 6 bases between the two ends. The CDR3 covers 11 residues. The V gene's germline CDR1 is KGHDR and CDR2 SFDVKD. The CDR3, as DNA: TGTGCCAGGGGTCGCAATCAGCCCCAGCATTTT. Its protein product is CARGRNQPQHF.

The chain joins TRBV5-4 to TRBJ2-1; 7 bases agree with TRBD1. This CDR3 has 16 residues. The germline CDR1 and CDR2 sequences are SGHNT and YYREEE (reference sequence). The junction had 9 bases not matched to a gene; V was cut back by 3 bases and J by 3 bases. This chain's CDR3 is CASSSQMGQSYNEQFF. The CDR3 DNA follows: TGTGCCAGCAGCTCCCAGATGGGACAGAGCTACAATGAGCAGTTCTTC.

V gene TRBV29-1 combines with J gene TRBJ1-5; tentatively, D is TRBD1 (5 bases). Trimming stripped 4 bases from V and 6 bases from J, with 13 bases between. The CDR3 has 13 amino acids. The V gene's germline CDR1 is SQVTM and CDR2 ANQGSEA. The CDR3 region is CSVAPRAGQPQHF. The CDR3 DNA follows: TGCAGCGTTGCCCCCAGGGCTGGTCAGCCCCAGCATTTT.

The chain recombines TRBV7-9 with TRBJ1-1; D is possibly TRBD1 (5 bases). The CDR3 loop spans 14 amino acids. V was shortened by 2 bases and J by 0 bases, with 7 bases between the two germline ends. Germline values: CDR1 SEHNR, CDR2 FQNEAQ (reference sequence). CDR3 sequence (DNA): TGTGCCAGCAGCTTAAACAGGATGAACACTGAAGCTTTCTTT. Translation: CASSLNRMNTEAFF.

This chain joins TRBV7-2 and TRBJ2-7; D possibly uses TRBD1 or TRBD2 (5 bases each). The germline CDR1 and CDR2 sequences are SGHTA and FQGNSA. This CDR3 is built from 14 residues. V was shortened by 5 bases and J by 3 bases, with 14 bases between the two germline ends. The CDR3 nucleotides read TGTGCCAGCAGCACCGGGACGGGCCTCTACGAGCAGTACTTC. It encodes CASSTGTGLYEQYF.

V usage is TRBV24-1 and J usage is TRBJ2-5, with 7 bases matching TRBD1. The trim removed 10 bases at V and 2 bases at J, leaving 6 bases unmatched. CDR3 length: 13 amino acids. CDR1 and CDR2 from the germline V gene are KGHDR and SFDVKD. The CDR3 DNA is TGTGCCACGAGCCACAGGGGACAAGAGACCCAGTACTTC. Translation gives CATSHRGQETQYF.

The chain recombines TRBV2 with TRBJ1-2; D is ambiguous. This CDR3 comprises 17 residues. Germline V gene lookup returns CDR1 SNHLY and CDR2 FYNNEI. The V end was cut by 7 bases, the J end by 4 bases, with 25 bases between. CDR3 protein: CASKEDTLSTAGYGYTF. The CDR3 DNA follows: TGTGCCAGCAAAGAGGATACGCTGTCAACAGCGGGCTATGGCTACACCTTC.

On this clone: Other DNA sequences from this sample encode an identical CDR3 as well. The V call is TRBV18, the J call TRBJ2-5; D is unresolved. Trimming removed 3 bases from V and 3 bases from J, with 8 bases in between. Germline CDR1 KGHSH, CDR2 LQKENI. CDR3 size: 13 residues. The CDR3 loop reads CASSPDEKETQYF. DNA of the CDR3: TGTGCCAGCTCACCGGATGAAAAAGAGACCCAGTACTTC.

J is TRBJ2-7 and V is TRBV18; tentatively, D is TRBD2 (5 bases). Germline-derived CDR1 and CDR2 are KGHSH and LQKENI. Trimming left V 4 bases short and J 6 bases short, with 10 bases between. The CDR3 is 12 amino acids. The CDR3 bases are TGTGCCAGCTCACGCGAGACTACCGAGCAGTACTTC. Translating it yields CASSRETTEQYF.

V is TRBV7-8 and J is TRBJ1-2, with 10 bases aligning to TRBD1. Per the germline V gene, CDR1 is SGHVS and CDR2 is FQNEAQ. There are 15 residues in the CDR3. The V gene end was trimmed by 1 base and the J gene end by 3 bases; junction bases not matched to a gene: 2. CDR3 DNA sequence: TGTGCCAGCAGCTTAGGACAGGGGGCGGACTATGGCTACACCTTC. It codes for CASSLGQGADYGYTF. Looking up the rest from reference TRBV7-8 and TRBJ1-2 gives the full variable domain: GAGVSQSPRYKVAKRGQDVALRCDPISGHVSLFWYQQALGQGPEFLTYFQNEAQLDKSGLPSDRFFAERPEGSVSTLKIQRTQQEDSAVYLCASSLGQGADYGYTFGSGTRLTVV.

The chain employs TRBV5-1 and TRBJ2-5; 7 bases map to TRBD1. The V gene end was trimmed by 6 bases and the J gene end by 2 bases; junction bases not matched to a gene: 13. Looked up from germline, CDR1 is SGHRS and CDR2 is YFSETQ. The CDR3 is made up of 16 amino acids. CDR3 sequence (DNA): TGCGCCAGCAACAAGGGGACAGTCGCCATTCAAGAGACCCAGTACTTC. It translates to CASNKGTVAIQETQYF. The full variable domain, in which reference TRBV5-1 and TRBJ2-5 provide the parts outside the CDR3, is KAGVTQTPRYLIKTRGQQVTLSCSPISGHRSVSWYQQTPGQGLQFLFEYFSETQRNKGNFPGRFSGRQFSNSRSEMNVSTLELGDSALYLCASNKGTVAIQETQYFGPGTRLLVL.

The V gene is TRBV9, the J gene TRBJ2-3; no clear D gene. The V end was cut by 1 base, the J end by 0 bases, with 9 bases between. CDR3 length equals 15 residues. CDR1 SGDLS and CDR2 YYNGEE come from the germline V gene. The CDR3 DNA reads TGTGCCAGCAGCGTAATTCCAGCTAGCACAGATACGCAGTATTTT. Encoded protein: CASSVIPASTDTQYF.

This chain joins TRBV6-2 or TRBV6-3 and TRBJ1-6, with 7 bases fitting TRBD1. The germline V gene has CDR1 MNHEY and CDR2 SVGEGT. The CDR3 has 16 amino acids. V shed 0 bases, J shed 7 bases, and the junction held 6 bases outside the gene matches. The DNA for the CDR3 is TGTGCCAGCAGTTACTCAACGACAGGGCAGAATTCACCCCTCCACTTT. Its translation: CASSYSTTGQNSPLHF.

This clone has only one observation. The gene calls are TRBV28 and TRBJ1-1; D perhaps matches TRBD1 (5 bases). The CDR3 is 17 residues long. Trimming shortened V by 3 bases and J by 1 base, and 18 bases separated the two germline ends. Per germline, CDR1 MDHEN and CDR2 SYDVKM. CDR3 in amino acids: CASSFLFSGGGNTEAFF. CDR3 coding DNA: TGTGCCAGCAGTTTCCTTTTCAGTGGTGGGGGGAACACTGAAGCTTTCTTT.

V gene TRBV4-1 combines with J gene TRBJ1-1; D is uncertain. Germline CDR1 MGHRA, CDR2 YSYEKL. V was cut by 0 bases and J by 5 bases, with 13 bases left in between. The CDR3 consists of 15 residues. The CDR3 coding sequence is TGCGCCAGCAGCCAAGAGAGGATTCGGGAAACTGAAGCTTTCTTT. Its translation is CASSQERIRETEAFF.

The genes are TRBV7-9 and TRBJ2-5; TRBD2 matches at 8 bases. This CDR3 spans 16 amino acids. V was pared by 3 bases and J by 2 bases, with 8 bases of the junction left unmatched. Germline lookup yields CDR1 SEHNR and CDR2 FQNEAQ (reference sequence). The CDR3 bases are TGTGCCAGCAGCTTGGTTGGAGCGGGGGAACAAGAGACCCAGTACTTC. It encodes CASSLVGAGEQETQYF.